This entry lists 18 T cell receptor beta chains sequenced from one sample in a study of blood T cell repertoires in COVID-19. Assay: immunoSEQ multiplex PCR; the TCRdb copy retains only in-frame clones and omits some. The sample includes about 220,000 clones, 82% seen only once; the top ten take over 7%. The sequenced sample consisted of peripheral blood. The source of these receptors is a woman aged 80 or older with COVID-19, enrolled during active disease.

The chain combines TRBV7-2 with TRBJ1-4; 7 bases map to TRBD1. CDR1 is SGHTA, CDR2 FQGNSA, per germline. V gave up 3 bases and J gave up 0 bases; unmatched junction bases: 13. This CDR3 has 19 residues. The DNA for the CDR3 is TGTGCCAGCAGCTTGGGACAGTCCCGGGTAGCGACAACTAATGAAAAACTGTTTTTT. Translated: CASSLGQSRVATTNEKLFF. Full variable domain (missing parts from reference TRBV7-2 and TRBJ1-4): GAGVSQSPSNKVTEKGKDVELRCDPISGHTALYWYRQSLGQGLEFLIYFQGNSAPDKSGLPSDRFSAERTGGSVSTLTIQRTQQEDSAVYLCASSLGQSRVATTNEKLFFGSGTQLSVL.

The genes are TRBV5-1 and TRBJ2-3, with D possibly TRBD2 on 5 matching bases. Trimming stripped 4 bases from V and 2 bases from J, with 11 bases between. Germline assignment: CDR1 SGHRS and CDR2 YFSETQ. CDR3 length: 14 residues. Here the CDR3 reads CASSPPRVTDTQYF. CDR3 in DNA: TGCGCCAGCAGCCCGCCGAGGGTCACAGATACGCAGTATTTT.

The chain combines TRBV7-3 with TRBJ2-7, with a tentative D call TRBD1 (5 bases). The V gene lost 4 bases and the J gene lost 4 bases, with 11 bases spanning the gap. Germline CDR1 reads SGHTA; CDR2 reads FQGTGA. There are 13 residues in the CDR3. Here the CDR3 DNA reads TGTGCCAGCAGCTCACAGGCAGGGTACGAGCAGTACTTC. Translated, it gives CASSSQAGYEQYF. Looking up the rest from reference TRBV7-3 and TRBJ2-7 gives the full variable domain: GAGVSQTPSNKVTEKGKYVELRCDPISGHTALYWYRQSLGQGPEFLIYFQGTGAADDSGLPNDRFFAVRPEGSVSTLKIQRTERGDSAVYLCASSSQAGYEQYFGPGTRLTVT.

CDR3 sequence reads: CASSVVAGGQGTQYF. In DNA form, the CDR3 reads TGTGCCAGCAGCGTAGTAGCGGGGGGGCAGGGGACCCAGTACTTC. The rearrangement links TRBV9 to TRBJ2-5, with 11 bases lining up with TRBD2. In germline, CDR1 is SGDLS, CDR2 YYNGEE. V dropped 0 bases and J dropped 7; count of bases not matched to a gene: 5. The CDR3 covers 15 residues.

V usage is TRBV5-4 and J usage is TRBJ2-1; 11 bases are a match to TRBD2. This CDR3 is built from 18 residues. V shed 5 bases, J shed 4 bases, and the junction held 14 bases outside the gene matches. Germline V gives CDR1 SGHNT, CDR2 YYREEE (reference sequence). The CDR3 nucleotides are TGTGCCAGCAGACGCGGACGGCCCGGGACTAGCGGATACAATGAGCAGTTCTTC. Protein sequence: CASRRGRPGTSGYNEQFF. The variable domain in full, completed from reference TRBV5-4 and TRBJ2-1, reads ETGVTQSPTHLIKTRGQQVTLRCSSQSGHNTVSWYQQALGQGPQFIFQYYREEENGRGNFPPRFSGLQFPNYSSELNVNALELDDSALYLCASRRGRPGTSGYNEQFFGPGTRLTVL.

The V and J genes are TRBV7-6 and TRBJ2-2; TRBD1 agrees at 7 bases. Looked up from germline, CDR1 is SGHVS and CDR2 is FNYEAQ. This CDR3 comprises 15 residues. V lost 2 bases and J lost 3; bases outside the gene matches: 3. CDR3 in amino acids: CASSLLQGDTGELFF. The DNA of the CDR3 is TGTGCCAGCAGCTTACTCCAGGGGGACACCGGGGAGCTGTTTTTT.

This chain uses TRBV11-1 with TRBJ1-1, with 9 bases matching TRBD1. Losses at the gene ends were 4 bases for V and 4 bases for J; bases not matched to a gene: 4. The CDR3 is 14 amino acids. CDR1 is SGHAT and CDR2 is FQDESV in the germline V gene (reference sequence). The CDR3 reads CASSYRQGGTEAFF. CDR3 DNA sequence: TGTGCCAGCAGCTACCGACAGGGGGGCACTGAAGCTTTCTTT.

The rearrangement joins TRBV18 to TRBJ1-1; weak D call: TRBD1 (5 bases). V lost 2 bases, J lost 0 bases, and 10 bases lay in between. Germline V gene lookup returns CDR1 KGHSH and CDR2 LQKENI. The CDR3 length is 15 residues. CDR3 nucleotide sequence: TGTGCCAGCTCACCATATCAGGACATGAACACTGAAGCTTTCTTT. Translating it yields CASSPYQDMNTEAFF.

The J gene is TRBJ1-1, the V gene TRBV7-8; D remains unclear. This CDR3 has 14 residues. CDR1 is SGHVS and CDR2 is FQNEAQ in the germline V gene. Trimming shortened V by 1 base and J by 3 bases, and 9 bases separated the two germline ends. DNA for the CDR3: TGTGCCAGCAGCTTAGTGCGTAAGCACACTGAAGCTTTCTTT. Translating gives CASSLVRKHTEAFF.

The chain uses TRBV30 and TRBJ2-3, with TRBD2 as a possible D gene (5 bases). Germline CDR1 reads GTSNPN; CDR2 reads SVGIG (reference sequence). V lost 3 bases to trimming and J lost 2 bases, with 18 bases between them. The CDR3 totals 16 residues. The CDR3: CAWRPRRGLYTDTQYF. CDR3 DNA sequence: TGTGCCTGGAGGCCCCGGAGAGGGCTATACACAGATACGCAGTATTTT.

This clone was recorded once. This chain uses TRBV5-1 with TRBJ1-2; 9 positions agree with TRBD1. Germline V gene data show CDR1 as SGHRS and CDR2 as YFSETQ. The CDR3 runs to 15 residues. J was trimmed by 5 bases and V by 3 bases; bases with no gene match: 8. This chain's CDR3 is CASSSAGTGNYGYTF. DNA of the CDR3: TGCGCCAGCAGCTCGGCCGGGACAGGGAATTATGGCTACACCTTC.

The V call is TRBV5-6, the J call TRBJ1-4; 9 positions match TRBD1. The V and J ends lost 4 bases and 7 bases, in that order; junction bases with no gene match: 5. The CDR3 extends over 14 amino acids. The germline V gene has CDR1 SGHDT and CDR2 YYEEEE. Written as DNA, the CDR3 is TGTGCCAGCAGCACCCGGACAGGGGTTGAAAAACTGTTTTTT. Translating it yields CASSTRTGVEKLFF.

This clone was seen a handful of times. The CDR3 is CASSLGASGGETQYF. In DNA, the CDR3 is TGTGCCAGCAGCCTGGGGGCTAGCGGGGGAGAGACCCAGTACTTC. This chain links TRBV7-6 with TRBJ2-5; 10 bases map to TRBD2. The germline gives CDR1 SGHVS, CDR2 FNYEAQ. The CDR3 runs to 15 residues. V lost 5 bases, J lost 4 bases, and 7 bases stayed unmatched.

The gene calls are TRBV5-4 and TRBJ2-3; D is undetermined. Trimming removed 4 bases from V and 0 bases from J, with 6 bases in between. Germline V gene sequence: CDR1 SGHNT, CDR2 YYREEE (reference sequence). CDR3 size: 13 residues. CDR3 in amino acids: CASSPFSTDTQYF. The DNA for the CDR3 is TGTGCCAGCAGCCCTTTTAGCACAGATACGCAGTATTTT.

The chain joins TRBV6-2 or TRBV6-3 to TRBJ2-7, with TRBD2 matching 9 bases. The germline V gene encodes CDR1 MNHEY and CDR2 SVGEGT. The CDR3 sequence is 15 residues long. J gave up 3 bases and V 0 bases, and 3 bases lay outside the gene matches. The CDR3 reads CASSYSTSGGYEQYF. In nucleotides, the CDR3 is TGTGCCAGCAGTTACTCGACTAGCGGTGGCTACGAGCAGTACTTC.

Remarks on this clone: Within the sample, other DNA sequences also encode this same CDR3. The J gene is TRBJ2-2, the V gene TRBV11-2; 7 bases align to TRBD1. Unmatched junction bases numbered 1, after V lost 3 bases and J lost 0 bases. Germline V CDR1 and CDR2: SGHAT, FQNNGV. The CDR3 has 15 amino acids. CDR3 DNA: TGTGCCAGCAGCTTGGGGACAGCGAACACCGGGGAGCTGTTTTTT. Translating gives CASSLGTANTGELFF.

The chain combines TRBV24-1 with TRBJ2-5, with D possibly being TRBD2 (6 bases). The V end was cut by 10 bases, the J end by 0 bases, with 8 bases between. The length of the CDR3 is 12 residues. Germline CDR1 KGHDR, CDR2 SFDVKD. DNA of the CDR3: TGTGCCACGCGGGGAAACCAAGAGACCCAGTACTTC. Translating gives CATRGNQETQYF.

The chain recombines TRBV5-1 with TRBJ2-1; no reliable D call. The CDR3 has 13 residues. Germline CDR1 reads SGHRS; CDR2 reads YFSETQ. V was shortened by 5 bases and J by 4 bases, with 10 bases between the two germline ends. The CDR3 sequence is CASSSEPYNEQFF. CDR3 in DNA: TGCGCCAGCAGTTCCGAGCCGTACAATGAGCAGTTCTTC.